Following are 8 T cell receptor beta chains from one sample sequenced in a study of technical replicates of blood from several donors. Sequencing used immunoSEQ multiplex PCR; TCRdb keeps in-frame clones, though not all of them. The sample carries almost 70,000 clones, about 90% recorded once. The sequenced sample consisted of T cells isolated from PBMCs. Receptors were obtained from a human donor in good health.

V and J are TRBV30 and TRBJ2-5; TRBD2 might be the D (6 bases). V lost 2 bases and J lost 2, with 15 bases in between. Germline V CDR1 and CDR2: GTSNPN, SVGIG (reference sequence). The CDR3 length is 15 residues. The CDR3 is CAWSPPGGRQETQYF. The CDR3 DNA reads TGTGCCTGGAGTCCACCCGGGGGACGGCAAGAGACCCAGTACTTC.

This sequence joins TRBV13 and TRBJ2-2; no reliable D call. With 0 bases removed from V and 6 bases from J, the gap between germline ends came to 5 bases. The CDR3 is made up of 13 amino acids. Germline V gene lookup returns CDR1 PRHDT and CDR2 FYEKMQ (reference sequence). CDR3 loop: CASSLGRAGELFF. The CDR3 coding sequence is TGTGCCAGCAGCTTAGGCCGTGCCGGGGAGCTGTTTTTT. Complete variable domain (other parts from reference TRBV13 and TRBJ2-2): AAGVIQSPRHLIKEKRETATLKCYPIPRHDTVYWYQQGPGQDPQFLISFYEKMQSDKGSIPDRFSAQQFSDYHSELNMSSLELGDSALYFCASSLGRAGELFFGEGSRLTVL.

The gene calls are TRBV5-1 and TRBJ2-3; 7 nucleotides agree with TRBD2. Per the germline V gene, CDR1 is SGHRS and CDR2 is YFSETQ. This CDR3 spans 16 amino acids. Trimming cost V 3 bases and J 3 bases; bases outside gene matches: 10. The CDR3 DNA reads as TGCGCCAGCAGCTGGGGGGGAGAGGTCGGTACAGATACGCAGTATTTT. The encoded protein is CASSWGGEVGTDTQYF.

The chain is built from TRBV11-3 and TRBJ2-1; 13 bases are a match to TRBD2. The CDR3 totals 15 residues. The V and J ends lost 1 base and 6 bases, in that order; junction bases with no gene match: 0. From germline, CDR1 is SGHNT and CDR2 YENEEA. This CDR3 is CASSLGTSGSNEQFF. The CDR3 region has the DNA TGTGCCAGCAGCTTAGGGACTAGCGGGAGCAATGAGCAGTTCTTC.

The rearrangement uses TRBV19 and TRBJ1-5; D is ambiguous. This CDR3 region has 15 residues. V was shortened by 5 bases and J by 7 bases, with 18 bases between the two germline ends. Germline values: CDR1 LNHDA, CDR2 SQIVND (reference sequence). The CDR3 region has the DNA TGTGCCAGTAGTCGGTGGGTAGAGGGTACACAGCCCCAGCATTTT. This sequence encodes CASSRWVEGTQPQHF.

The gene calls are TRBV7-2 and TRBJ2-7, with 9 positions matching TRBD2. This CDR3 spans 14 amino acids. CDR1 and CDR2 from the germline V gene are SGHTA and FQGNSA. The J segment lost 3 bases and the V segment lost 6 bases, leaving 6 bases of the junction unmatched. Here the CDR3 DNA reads TGTGCCAGCAGGGTAGCGGGAGAAGTCTACGAGCAGTACTTC. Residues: CASRVAGEVYEQYF.

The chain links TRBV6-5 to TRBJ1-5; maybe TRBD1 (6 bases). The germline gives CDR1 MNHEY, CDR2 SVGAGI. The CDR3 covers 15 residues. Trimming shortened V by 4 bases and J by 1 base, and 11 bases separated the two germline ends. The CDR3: CASSSGETSNQPQHF. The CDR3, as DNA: TGTGCCAGCAGTTCAGGGGAGACAAGCAATCAGCCCCAGCATTTT.

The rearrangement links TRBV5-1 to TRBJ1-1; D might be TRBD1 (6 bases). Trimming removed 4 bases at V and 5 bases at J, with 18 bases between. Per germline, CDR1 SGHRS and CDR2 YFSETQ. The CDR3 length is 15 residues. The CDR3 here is CASSLGNRVITEAFF. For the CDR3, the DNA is TGCGCCAGCAGCCTGGGAAACAGGGTGATAACTGAAGCTTTCTTT.